This TCR beta chain was sequenced during a study of T cell responses to AZD1222 COVID-19 vaccine. Whole-study findings and limits: Only a handful of individuals given AZD1222 were seropositive at baseline.

Here immunoSEQ multiplex PCR was the method, and the copy in TCRdb shows in-frame clones only, minus some. This repertoire shows about 120,000 clones, roughly 92% found once; its top ten account for 1.7%. Germline V gives CDR1 SGHKS, CDR2 YYEKEE (reference sequence). The V end was cut by 6 bases, the J end by 3 bases, with 6 bases between. This CDR3 has 11 amino acids. Remarks on this clone: Antigen specificity is unknown.

The V call is TRBV5-5, the J call TRBJ1-1; D is unresolved. The starting material was peripheral blood, obtained on day 0 of AZD1222 vaccination. This TCR was recovered from an adult in good health. CDR3 nucleotide sequence: TGTGCCAGCACCCCTGACACTGAAGCTTTCTTT. Its protein product is CASTPDTEAFF.